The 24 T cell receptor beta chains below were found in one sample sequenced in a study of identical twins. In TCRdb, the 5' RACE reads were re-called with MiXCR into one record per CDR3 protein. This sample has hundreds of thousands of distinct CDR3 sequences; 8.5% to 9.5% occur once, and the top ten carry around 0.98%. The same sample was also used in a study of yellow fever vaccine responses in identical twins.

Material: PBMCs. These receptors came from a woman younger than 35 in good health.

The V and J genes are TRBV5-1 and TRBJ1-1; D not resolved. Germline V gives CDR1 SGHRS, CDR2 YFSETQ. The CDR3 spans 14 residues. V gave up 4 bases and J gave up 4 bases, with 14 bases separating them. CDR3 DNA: TGCGCCAGCAGCGGAGGTCCCAGCGGCACTGAAGCTTTCTTT. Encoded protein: CASSGGPSGTEAFF.

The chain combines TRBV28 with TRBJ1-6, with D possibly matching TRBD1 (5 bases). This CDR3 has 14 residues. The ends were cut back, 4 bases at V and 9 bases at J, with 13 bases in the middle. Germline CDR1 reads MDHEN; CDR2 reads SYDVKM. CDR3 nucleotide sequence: TGTGCCAGCAGTTGGGGCCTAGGAATTTCACCCCTCCACTTT. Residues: CASSWGLGISPLHF.

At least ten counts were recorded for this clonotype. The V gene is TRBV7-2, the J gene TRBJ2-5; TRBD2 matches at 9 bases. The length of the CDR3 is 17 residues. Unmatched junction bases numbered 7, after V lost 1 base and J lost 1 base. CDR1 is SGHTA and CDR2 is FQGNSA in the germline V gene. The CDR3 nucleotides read TGTGCCAGCAGCTTAGAGGTAGCGGGGGCCCTCCAAGAGACCCAGTACTTC. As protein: CASSLEVAGALQETQYF.

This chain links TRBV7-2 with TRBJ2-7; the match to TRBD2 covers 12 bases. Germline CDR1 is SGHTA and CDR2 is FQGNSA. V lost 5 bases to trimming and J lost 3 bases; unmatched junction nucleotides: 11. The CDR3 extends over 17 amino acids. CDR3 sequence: CASSTTGLAGQLYEQYF. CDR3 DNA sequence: TGTGCCAGCAGCACCACCGGACTAGCGGGGCAACTCTACGAGCAGTACTTC.

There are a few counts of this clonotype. The CDR3: CSARRGRSSYNEQFF. Written as DNA, the CDR3 is TGCAGTGCTAGACGCGGCCGAAGCTCCTACAATGAGCAGTTCTTC. The chain combines TRBV20-1 with TRBJ2-1; unclear D gene. V lost 2 bases and J 0 bases, leaving 11 bases between the germline ends. CDR1 and CDR2 (germline): DFQATT, SNEGSKA (reference sequence). This CDR3 region has 15 residues.

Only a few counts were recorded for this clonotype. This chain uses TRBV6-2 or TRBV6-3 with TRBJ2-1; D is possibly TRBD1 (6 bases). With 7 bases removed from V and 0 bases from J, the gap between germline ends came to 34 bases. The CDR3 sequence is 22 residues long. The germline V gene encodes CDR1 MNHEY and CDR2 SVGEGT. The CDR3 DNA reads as TGTGCCAGCACCAGGGGAGCTAAGGTTCCCTTTCCTCAGACGAGCTCCTACAATGAGCAGTTCTTC. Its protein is CASTRGAKVPFPQTSSYNEQFF.

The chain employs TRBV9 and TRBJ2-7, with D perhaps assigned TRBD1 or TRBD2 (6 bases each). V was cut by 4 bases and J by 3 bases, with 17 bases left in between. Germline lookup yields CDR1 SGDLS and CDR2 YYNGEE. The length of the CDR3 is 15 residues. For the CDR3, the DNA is TGTGCCAGCAGCCCCTCCGGGGGACAATACTACGAGCAGTACTTC. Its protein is CASSPSGGQYYEQYF.

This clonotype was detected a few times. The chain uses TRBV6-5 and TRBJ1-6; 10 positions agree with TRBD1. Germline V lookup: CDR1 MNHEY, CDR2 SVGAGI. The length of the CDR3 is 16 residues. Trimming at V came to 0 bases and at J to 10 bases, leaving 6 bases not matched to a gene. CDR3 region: CASSYSAGTGVSPLHF. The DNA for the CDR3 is TGTGCCAGCAGTTACTCGGCGGGGACAGGGGTGTCACCCCTCCACTTT.

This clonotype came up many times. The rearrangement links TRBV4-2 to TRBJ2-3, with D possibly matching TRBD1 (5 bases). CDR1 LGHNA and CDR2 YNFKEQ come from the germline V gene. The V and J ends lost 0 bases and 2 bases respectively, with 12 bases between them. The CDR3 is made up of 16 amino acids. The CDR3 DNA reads TGTGCCAGCAGCCAAGAAGGGGCGGAGTACACAGATACGCAGTATTTT. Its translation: CASSQEGAEYTDTQYF.

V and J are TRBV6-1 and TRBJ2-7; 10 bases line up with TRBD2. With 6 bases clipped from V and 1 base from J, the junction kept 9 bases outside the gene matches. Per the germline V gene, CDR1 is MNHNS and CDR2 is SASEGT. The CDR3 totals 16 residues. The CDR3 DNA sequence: TGTGCCAGCAGAGATCCTAGCGGGAGCATGTCCTACGAGCAGTACTTC. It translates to CASRDPSGSMSYEQYF.

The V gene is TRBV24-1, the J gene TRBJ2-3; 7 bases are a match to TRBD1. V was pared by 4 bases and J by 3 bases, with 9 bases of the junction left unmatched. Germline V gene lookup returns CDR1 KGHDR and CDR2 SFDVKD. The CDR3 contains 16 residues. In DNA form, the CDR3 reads TGTGCCACCAGTGAACCCCGGGGACAGAGGACAGATACGCAGTATTTT. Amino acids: CATSEPRGQRTDTQYF.

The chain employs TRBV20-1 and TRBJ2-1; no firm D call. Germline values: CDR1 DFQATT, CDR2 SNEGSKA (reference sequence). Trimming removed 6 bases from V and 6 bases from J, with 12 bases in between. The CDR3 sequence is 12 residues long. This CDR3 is CSAKAMGNEQFF. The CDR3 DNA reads TGCAGTGCAAAGGCAATGGGCAATGAGCAGTTCTTC.

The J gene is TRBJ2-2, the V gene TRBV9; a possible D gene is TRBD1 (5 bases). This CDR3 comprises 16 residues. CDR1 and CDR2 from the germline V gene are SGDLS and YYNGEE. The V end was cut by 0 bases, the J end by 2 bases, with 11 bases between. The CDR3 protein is CASSVAAGINTGELFF. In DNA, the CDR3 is TGTGCCAGCAGCGTAGCTGCAGGGATTAACACCGGGGAGCTGTTTTTT.

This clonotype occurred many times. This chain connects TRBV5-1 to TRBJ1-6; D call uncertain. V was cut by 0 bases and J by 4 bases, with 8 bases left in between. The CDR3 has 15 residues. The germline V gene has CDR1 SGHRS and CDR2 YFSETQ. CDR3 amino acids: CASSLGTVYNSPLHF. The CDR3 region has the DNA TGCGCCAGCAGCTTGGGAACGGTATATAATTCACCCCTCCACTTT.

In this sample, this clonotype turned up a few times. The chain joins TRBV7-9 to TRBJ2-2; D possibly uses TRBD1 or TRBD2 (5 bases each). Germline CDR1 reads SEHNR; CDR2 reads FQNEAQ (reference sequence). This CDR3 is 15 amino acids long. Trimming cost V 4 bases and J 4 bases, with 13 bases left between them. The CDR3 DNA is TGTGCCAGCAGCTGGGACGGAGGTATCACCGGGGAGCTGTTTTTT. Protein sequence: CASSWDGGITGELFF.

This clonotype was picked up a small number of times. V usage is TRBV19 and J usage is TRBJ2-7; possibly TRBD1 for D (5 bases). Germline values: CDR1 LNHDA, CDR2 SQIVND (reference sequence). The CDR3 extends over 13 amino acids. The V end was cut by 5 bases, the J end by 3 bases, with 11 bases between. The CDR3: CASSPYRSYEQYF. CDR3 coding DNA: TGTGCCAGTAGTCCATACAGGAGCTACGAGCAGTACTTC.

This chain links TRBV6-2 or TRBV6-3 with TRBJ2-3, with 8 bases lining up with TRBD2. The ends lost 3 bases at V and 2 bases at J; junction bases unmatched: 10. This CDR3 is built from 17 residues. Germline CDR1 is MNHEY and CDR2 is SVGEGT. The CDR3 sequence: CASSYDPGGLHTDTQYF. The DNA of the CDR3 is TGTGCCAGCAGTTATGATCCGGGAGGGCTTCACACAGATACGCAGTATTTT.

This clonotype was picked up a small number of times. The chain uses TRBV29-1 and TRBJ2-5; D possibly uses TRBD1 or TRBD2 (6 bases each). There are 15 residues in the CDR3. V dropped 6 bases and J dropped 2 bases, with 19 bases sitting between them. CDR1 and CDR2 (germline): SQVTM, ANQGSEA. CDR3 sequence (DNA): TGCAGCGTCCTAGGGGGGTCAGGGCGGCAAGAGACCCAGTACTTC. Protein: CSVLGGSGRQETQYF.

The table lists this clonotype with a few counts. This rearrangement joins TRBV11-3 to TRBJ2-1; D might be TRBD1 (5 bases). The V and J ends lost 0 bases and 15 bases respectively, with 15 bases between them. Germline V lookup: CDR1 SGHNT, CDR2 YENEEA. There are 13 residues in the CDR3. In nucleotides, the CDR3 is TGTGCCAGCAGCTTAGATGGGTCAGGGATTATGTTCTTC. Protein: CASSLDGSGIMFF.

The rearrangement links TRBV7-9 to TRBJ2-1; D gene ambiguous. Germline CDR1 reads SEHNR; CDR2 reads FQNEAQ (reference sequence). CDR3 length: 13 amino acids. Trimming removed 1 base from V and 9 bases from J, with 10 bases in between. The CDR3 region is CASSLVPGREQFF. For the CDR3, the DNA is TGTGCCAGCAGCTTAGTTCCCGGCCGTGAGCAGTTCTTC.

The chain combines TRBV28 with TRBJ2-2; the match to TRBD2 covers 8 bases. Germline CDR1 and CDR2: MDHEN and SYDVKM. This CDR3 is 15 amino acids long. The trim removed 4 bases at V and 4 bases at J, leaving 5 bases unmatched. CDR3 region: CASSSGGKGTGELFF. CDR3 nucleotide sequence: TGTGCCAGCAGTTCGGGGGGGAAGGGCACCGGGGAGCTGTTTTTT.

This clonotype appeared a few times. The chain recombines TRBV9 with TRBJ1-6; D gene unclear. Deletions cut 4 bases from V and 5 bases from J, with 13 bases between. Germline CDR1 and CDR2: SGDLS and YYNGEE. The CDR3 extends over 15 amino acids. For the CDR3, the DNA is TGTGCCAGCAGCCGAACCGACATAGATAATTCACCCCTCCACTTT. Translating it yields CASSRTDIDNSPLHF.

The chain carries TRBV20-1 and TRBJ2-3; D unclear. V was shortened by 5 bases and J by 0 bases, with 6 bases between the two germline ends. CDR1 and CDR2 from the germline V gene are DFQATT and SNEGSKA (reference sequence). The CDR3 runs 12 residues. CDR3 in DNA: TGCAGTGCTGACATTAGCACAGATACGCAGTATTTT. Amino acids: CSADISTDTQYF.

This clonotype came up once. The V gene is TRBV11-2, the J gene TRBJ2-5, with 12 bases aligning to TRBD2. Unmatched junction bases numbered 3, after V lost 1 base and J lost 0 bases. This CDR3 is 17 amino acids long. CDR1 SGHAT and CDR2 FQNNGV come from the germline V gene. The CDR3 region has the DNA TGTGCCAGCAGCTTAGGCCTAGCGGGAGGGTACCAAGAGACCCAGTACTTC. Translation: CASSLGLAGGYQETQYF.